The sequence of this T cell receptor beta chain was determined in a study of shared clonotypes between healthy human individuals. Study summary: Sampling drew on donors who were a couple of women and three men aged 18 to 49. Study findings and constraints: Memory subsets generally showed smaller estimated richness than naive subsets did.

Produced via immunoSEQ multiplex PCR; TCRdb's table is partial and in-frame only. The sample has around 940,000 clones, less than 85% seen once; the top ten hold approximately 1.5%. Details on this clone: Its antigen is currently unknown.

The sequenced material came from memory CD4+ T cells sorted from blood. Specified subset: CD45RA-negative fraction. The sequence was collected from a man in his late teens or twenties in good health.

The CDR3 loop is CASSRGPTGSGYTF. CDR3 sequence (DNA): TGCGCCAGCAGCAGGGGACCCACAGGAAGCGGCTACACCTTC. The genes are TRBV5-1 and TRBJ1-2; tentative D call: TRBD1 (5 bases). Germline values: CDR1 SGHRS, CDR2 YFSETQ. The CDR3 contains 14 residues. Trimming took 4 bases from V and 8 from J, leaving 18 bases between them.